These 26 T cell receptor beta chains came from one sample sequenced in a study of blood T cells in healthy people across ages. The use of a sample-barcoded 5' primer and a J-beta primer mix characterized a second PCR of about 7 to 12 cycles. TCRdb passed the 5' RACE reads through MiXCR, listing each CDR3 protein once. Of 1 million to 1.2 million distinct CDR3 sequences listed, more than 30% are singletons. Material for sequencing was blood. The receptors here all came from a man younger than 35 in good health.

This chain joins TRBV5-1 and TRBJ2-1; D possibly corresponds to TRBD1 (5 bases). The CDR3 has 14 amino acids. Germline CDR1 reads SGHRS; CDR2 reads YFSETQ. V dropped 4 bases and J dropped 8 bases, with 16 bases sitting between them. The DNA of the CDR3 is TGCGCCAGCAGCAGCTCAGGGTTGCGCGATGAGCAGTTCTTC. Translation: CASSSSGLRDEQFF.

This clonotype was recorded a few times. The V call is TRBV2, the J call TRBJ2-3, with D possibly being TRBD2 (6 bases). The CDR3 covers 16 residues. Germline V gene data show CDR1 as SNHLY and CDR2 as FYNNEI. V was clipped by 0 bases and J by 0 bases, with 10 bases between them. The DNA of the CDR3 is TGTGCCAGCAGTGAAGCGTCAGGGAGGAGCACAGATACGCAGTATTTT. Translation: CASSEASGRSTDTQYF.

J is TRBJ1-2 and V is TRBV11-2; D is undetermined. Germline V gene data show CDR1 as SGHAT and CDR2 as FQNNGV. This CDR3 region has 16 residues. The V and J ends lost 1 base and 5 bases respectively, with 17 bases between them. This CDR3 reads CASSLAPRSQRYGYTF. The CDR3, as DNA: TGTGCCAGCAGCTTAGCCCCGCGGTCCCAACGGTATGGCTACACCTTC.

The V call is TRBV6-5, the J call TRBJ1-5, with D maybe TRBD1 (5 bases). The V end lost 7 bases, the J end lost 1 base, and 17 bases lay between the germline ends. From germline, CDR1 is MNHEY and CDR2 SVGAGI. This CDR3 has 16 amino acids. The CDR3 DNA is TGTGCCAGCAACCCTTCCTCAGGGCACAGCAATCAGCCCCAGCATTTT. Translation: CASNPSSGHSNQPQHF.

As regards this clonotype: Mismatch with germline at one junction end may stem from a read error. This rearrangement joins TRBV12-5 to TRBJ2-5, with a possible D match to TRBD1 (6 bases). There are 15 residues in the CDR3. Per germline, CDR1 LGHNT and CDR2 FRNRAP. Written as DNA, the CDR3 is TGTACTAGTGGCTTGGTACGCAGGGGTCAAGAGACCCAGTACTTC. Translation: CTSGLVRRGQETQYF.

CDR3 nucleotides: TGCGCCAGTGCTCCCCTAAGGGGCAATGAGCAGTTCTTC. Amino acid sequence: CASAPLRGNEQFF. V is TRBV5-1 and J is TRBJ2-1, with TRBD1 as a possible D gene (5 bases). The CDR3 is 13 amino acids. Germline assignment: CDR1 SGHRS and CDR2 YFSETQ. V was pared by 8 bases and J by 6 bases, with 15 bases between.

This CDR3 reads CSVQLGTGDEKLFF. CDR3 sequence (DNA): TGCAGCGTTCAACTCGGGACAGGGGATGAAAAACTGTTTTTT. The chain uses TRBV29-1 and TRBJ1-4, with 10 bases lining up with TRBD1. This CDR3 is built from 14 residues. The V and J ends lost 5 bases and 6 bases, in that order; junction bases with no gene match: 6. Looked up from germline, CDR1 is SQVTM and CDR2 is ANQGSEA.

This clonotype was found a few times. The chain links TRBV7-8 to TRBJ2-7; 7 positions match TRBD2. J gave up 2 bases and V 2 bases, and 6 bases lay outside the gene matches. The CDR3 has 15 residues. From germline, CDR1 is SGHVS and CDR2 FQNEAQ. The CDR3 DNA sequence: TGTGCCAGCAGCTTATTCGCGGGGGTGGCCTACGAGCAGTACTTC. This codes for CASSLFAGVAYEQYF.

The chain links TRBV29-1 to TRBJ2-5, with TRBD1 matching 7 bases. Germline V gene data show CDR1 as SQVTM and CDR2 as ANQGSEA. This CDR3 contains 13 residues. Trimming cost V 6 bases and J 2 bases; bases outside gene matches: 6. The CDR3 region is CSVGPGQQETQYF. CDR3 DNA: TGCAGCGTGGGTCCGGGACAGCAAGAGACCCAGTACTTC.

There are a few counts of this clonotype. The rearrangement uses TRBV12-3 or TRBV12-4 and TRBJ2-5, with 7 bases fitting TRBD1. CDR3 length equals 14 residues. Losses at the gene ends were 6 bases for V and 5 bases for J; bases not matched to a gene: 9. CDR3 sequence: CASSTGTVGETQYF. The CDR3 nucleotides read TGTGCCAGCAGCACCGGGACAGTCGGCGAGACCCAGTACTTC.

In DNA, the CDR3 is TGTGCCAGCACCAACCCCGCACTAGCGAGAGAGACCCAGTACTTC. Translation gives CASTNPALARETQYF. The chain combines TRBV6-2 or TRBV6-3 with TRBJ2-5, with 7 bases matching TRBD2. The CDR3 has 15 amino acids. Germline CDR1 and CDR2: MNHEY and SVGEGT. The V gene end was trimmed by 7 bases and the J gene end by 4 bases; junction bases not matched to a gene: 12.

This clonotype was counted at least ten times. This chain links TRBV20-1 with TRBJ2-3; a weak D match, TRBD2 (7 bases). Germline V gene sequence: CDR1 DFQATT, CDR2 SNEGSKA (reference sequence). V dropped 5 bases and J dropped 2 bases, with 20 bases sitting between them. CDR3 length: 16 residues. CDR3: CSALIGGGVLTDTQYF. The CDR3 region has the DNA TGCAGTGCTCTTATAGGGGGGGGGGTTCTCACAGATACGCAGTATTTT.

This clonotype was found a few times. The J gene is TRBJ1-4, the V gene TRBV7-2, with TRBD1 identical over 7 bases. With 5 bases clipped from V and 5 bases from J, the junction kept 5 bases outside the gene matches. The germline gives CDR1 SGHTA, CDR2 FQGNSA. The CDR3 is made up of 14 amino acids. This CDR3 reads CASSRSTGNEKLFF. CDR3 in DNA: TGTGCCAGCAGCCGCTCGACAGGGAATGAAAAACTGTTTTTT. Looking up the rest from reference TRBV7-2 and TRBJ1-4 gives the full variable domain: GAGVSQSPSNKVTEKGKDVELRCDPISGHTALYWYRQSLGQGLEFLIYFQGNSAPDKSGLPSDRFSAERTGGSVSTLTIQRTQQEDSAVYLCASSRSTGNEKLFFGSGTQLSVL.

This chain links TRBV7-2 with TRBJ2-1, with 9 bases aligning to TRBD2. CDR3 length: 17 amino acids. The ends lost 4 bases at V and 3 bases at J; junction bases unmatched: 10. The V gene's germline CDR1 is SGHTA and CDR2 FQGNSA. CDR3 nucleotide sequence: TGTGCCAGCAGCTCTAGGATCGGCGGGGGGGACTACAATGAGCAGTTCTTC. Translating it yields CASSSRIGGGDYNEQFF.

This clonotype was found a few times. The rearrangement links TRBV20-1 to TRBJ1-5; 8 positions match TRBD1. The CDR3 is made up of 13 amino acids. V was clipped by 6 bases and J by 6 bases; unmatched bases: 7. Germline V lookup: CDR1 DFQATT, CDR2 SNEGSKA (reference sequence). The CDR3 loop reads CSAKRQGFQPQHF. CDR3 sequence (DNA): TGCAGTGCAAAAAGACAGGGGTTTCAGCCCCAGCATTTT.

This clonotype was detected only a few times. V is TRBV6-5 and J is TRBJ2-3, with D hard to call. The CDR3 runs to 11 residues. The germline V gene encodes CDR1 MNHEY and CDR2 SVGAGI. Trimming cost V 6 bases and J 8 bases, with 9 bases left between them. This chain's CDR3 is CASRLLGTQYF. For the CDR3, the DNA is TGTGCCAGCAGATTGCTGGGTACGCAGTATTTT.

The V call is TRBV29-1, the J call TRBJ1-1; weak D call: TRBD1 (5 bases). The CDR3 consists of 12 residues. Looked up from germline, CDR1 is SQVTM and CDR2 is ANQGSEA. Trimming shortened V by 3 bases and J by 7 bases, and 12 bases separated the two germline ends. CDR3 region: CSVDTPGLEAFF. The CDR3 DNA is TGCAGCGTTGACACACCAGGGCTTGAAGCTTTCTTT.

J is TRBJ2-7 and V is TRBV20-1; a weak D match, TRBD1 (6 bases). V was trimmed by 4 bases and J by 7 bases, leaving 23 bases between them. Germline CDR1 and CDR2: DFQATT and SNEGSKA (reference sequence). This CDR3 comprises 15 residues. In nucleotides, the CDR3 is TGCAGTGCTAATAGCGTGTATGGGGGCCTGGATGAGCAGTACTTC. It codes for CSANSVYGGLDEQYF.

This rearrangement joins TRBV28 to TRBJ1-2; 7 bases map to TRBD1. CDR3 size: 12 residues. Losses at the gene ends were 7 bases for V and 6 bases for J; bases not matched to a gene: 5. Germline V gene data show CDR1 as MDHEN and CDR2 as SYDVKM. The DNA for the CDR3 is TGTGCCAGCACGACAGGGCTTGATGGCTACACCTTC. This translates into CASTTGLDGYTF.

The V and J genes are TRBV20-1 and TRBJ1-6; TRBD1 agrees at 7 bases. There are 16 residues in the CDR3. The ends lost 4 bases at V and 6 bases at J; junction bases unmatched: 12. The germline V gene has CDR1 DFQATT and CDR2 SNEGSKA (reference sequence). The CDR3 bases are TGCAGTGCTATGAATATTCGACAGGGCCCTAATTCACCCCTCCACTTT. Amino acid sequence: CSAMNIRQGPNSPLHF.

This sequence joins TRBV20-1 and TRBJ1-5; no clear D. The CDR3 is 11 residues long. Trimming left V 8 bases short and J 7 bases short, with 12 bases between. Germline CDR1 reads DFQATT; CDR2 reads SNEGSKA (reference sequence). The DNA of the CDR3 is TGCAGTACCTCGGGTATCCAGCCCCAGCATTTT. This codes for CSTSGIQPQHF.

The J gene is TRBJ1-1, the V gene TRBV3-1; D ambiguous. This CDR3 is built from 15 residues. CDR1 LGHDT and CDR2 YNNKEL come from the germline V gene (reference sequence). V gave up 0 bases and J gave up 0 bases, with 8 bases separating them. The CDR3 sequence is CASSQEAEMNTEAFF. CDR3 nucleotides: TGTGCCAGCAGCCAAGAGGCAGAAATGAACACTGAAGCTTTCTTT.

CDR3 nucleotides: TGTGCCATCAGTGAGTCGCTGATACAGGGTATGGGCTACGAGCAGTACTTC. Amino acids: CAISESLIQGMGYEQYF. This rearrangement joins TRBV10-3 to TRBJ2-7, with D perhaps TRBD1 (6 bases). The CDR3 consists of 17 residues. Germline values: CDR1 ENHRY, CDR2 SYGVKD. Trimming stripped 0 bases from V and 3 bases from J, with 18 bases between.

This clonotype turned up a few times. This sequence may be a read error, since a much larger clone differs from it by one base. V gene TRBV7-9 combines with J gene TRBJ2-1; 9 bases align to TRBD1. The J call may be mistaken, given a closer DNA end match to TRBJ2-7. The CDR3 runs to 15 residues. Germline loops: CDR1 SEHNR, CDR2 FQNEAQ (reference sequence). The CDR3 coding sequence is TGTGCCAGCAGCCCGGACAGGGGCTCCTACAATGAGCAGTACTTC. Translation: CASSPDRGSYNEQYF.

V gene TRBV12-3 or TRBV12-4 combines with J gene TRBJ2-2, with D possibly TRBD1 on 5 matching bases. The CDR3 runs to 16 residues. V lost 3 bases and J lost 0, with 11 bases in between. The CDR3 reads CASSFNGAANTGELFF. The CDR3 DNA reads as TGTGCCAGCAGTTTTAATGGGGCTGCGAACACCGGGGAGCTGTTTTTT.

This clonotype appeared many times. The J gene is TRBJ1-2, the V gene TRBV5-1; no reliable D call. Trimming stripped 0 bases from V and 5 bases from J, with 11 bases between. Germline assignment: CDR1 SGHRS and CDR2 YFSETQ. The CDR3 contains 14 residues. CDR3 sequence (DNA): TGCGCCAGCAGCTTGGACCCGCAGCATTATGGCTACACCTTC. It specifies CASSLDPQHYGYTF.